The 4 T cell receptor beta chains given below trace back to one sample, sequenced in a study of CD8 T cells in ankylosing spondylitis. TCRdb re-called the 5' RACE reads through MiXCR, storing one row per CDR3 protein. The data hold 130,000 or so distinct CDR3 sequences, with roughly 10% observed a single time. The sequencing input was blood, either unsorted or a sorted T cell fraction (not recorded which). The receptors here all came from a female donor with ankylosing spondylitis or in good health (not recorded which).

This clonotype was recorded many times. J is TRBJ2-1 and V is TRBV20-1; 8 bases fit TRBD2. This CDR3 is 16 amino acids long. J gave up 2 bases and V 6 bases, and 12 bases lay outside the gene matches. Germline V CDR1 and CDR2: DFQATT, SNEGSKA (reference sequence). The CDR3 loop reads CSAAALTSGAYNEQFF. The CDR3 coding sequence is TGCAGTGCCGCCGCATTAACTAGCGGAGCCTACAATGAGCAGTTCTTC.

This clonotype was observed many times. The chain recombines TRBV5-1 with TRBJ1-1; no definite D call. Trimming left V 4 bases short and J 7 bases short, with 8 bases between. The CDR3 is 11 residues long. The germline V gene has CDR1 SGHRS and CDR2 YFSETQ. The CDR3 DNA reads TGCGCCAGCAGCGAGGGATTTGAAGCTTTCTTT. Encoded protein: CASSEGFEAFF.

J is TRBJ1-5 and V is TRBV5-1; 8 nucleotides align to TRBD1. The CDR3 contains 17 residues. V was clipped by 6 bases and J by 3 bases; unmatched bases: 14. CDR1 SGHRS and CDR2 YFSETQ come from the germline V gene. In DNA form, the CDR3 reads TGCGCCAGCATGAGGGGGCCGGGACAGGTCCTCAATCAGCCCCAGCATTTT. This translates into CASMRGPGQVLNQPQHF. Filled out from reference TRBV5-1 and TRBJ1-5, the complete variable domain reads KAGVTQTPRYLIKTRGQQVTLSCSPISGHRSVSWYQQTPGQGLQFLFEYFSETQRNKGNFPGRFSGRQFSNSRSEMNVSTLELGDSALYLCASMRGPGQVLNQPQHFGDGTRLSIL.

In its sample, this clonotype was seen many times. The rearrangement joins TRBV18 to TRBJ2-5; D is ambiguous. The V end was cut by 5 bases, the J end by 0 bases, with 4 bases between. The CDR3 length is 12 residues. In germline, CDR1 is KGHSH, CDR2 LQKENI. This chain's CDR3 is CASSTYQETQYF. CDR3 in DNA: TGTGCCAGCTCAACCTACCAAGAGACCCAGTACTTC.